This T cell receptor (beta chain) was identified during a study of OX40 agonist ivuxolimab in advanced cancers. Study findings and constraints: Expanded clones were, on average, more numerous in CD8+ T cells than in CD4+. A proportion of nonresponders additionally exhibited low normalized T-cell clonal expansion.

This CDR3 has 14 residues. V was clipped by 3 bases and J by 4 bases, with 12 bases between them. The V gene's germline CDR1 is MNHEY and CDR2 SMNVEV (reference sequence). Samples were taken at baseline and on day 1 of cycles 4 and 7. Sequencing was performed with immunoSEQ multiplex PCR; in TCRdb, only in-frame clones are kept and a portion is missing. The sample includes about 60,000 clones, nearly 95% of them seen just once. About this clone: Its antigen is undetermined.

Specimen: CD4+ or CD8+ T cells sorted from blood, collected in a trial of the OX40 agonist ivuxolimab. This receptor was identified in an adult with an advanced solid tumor such as melanoma, head and neck, liver or kidney cancer. The chain joins TRBV27 to TRBJ1-1; no firm D call. CDR3 residues: CASSLGSTVTEAFF. In DNA form, the CDR3 reads TGTGCCAGCAGTTTGGGATCGACGGTCACTGAAGCTTTCTTT.